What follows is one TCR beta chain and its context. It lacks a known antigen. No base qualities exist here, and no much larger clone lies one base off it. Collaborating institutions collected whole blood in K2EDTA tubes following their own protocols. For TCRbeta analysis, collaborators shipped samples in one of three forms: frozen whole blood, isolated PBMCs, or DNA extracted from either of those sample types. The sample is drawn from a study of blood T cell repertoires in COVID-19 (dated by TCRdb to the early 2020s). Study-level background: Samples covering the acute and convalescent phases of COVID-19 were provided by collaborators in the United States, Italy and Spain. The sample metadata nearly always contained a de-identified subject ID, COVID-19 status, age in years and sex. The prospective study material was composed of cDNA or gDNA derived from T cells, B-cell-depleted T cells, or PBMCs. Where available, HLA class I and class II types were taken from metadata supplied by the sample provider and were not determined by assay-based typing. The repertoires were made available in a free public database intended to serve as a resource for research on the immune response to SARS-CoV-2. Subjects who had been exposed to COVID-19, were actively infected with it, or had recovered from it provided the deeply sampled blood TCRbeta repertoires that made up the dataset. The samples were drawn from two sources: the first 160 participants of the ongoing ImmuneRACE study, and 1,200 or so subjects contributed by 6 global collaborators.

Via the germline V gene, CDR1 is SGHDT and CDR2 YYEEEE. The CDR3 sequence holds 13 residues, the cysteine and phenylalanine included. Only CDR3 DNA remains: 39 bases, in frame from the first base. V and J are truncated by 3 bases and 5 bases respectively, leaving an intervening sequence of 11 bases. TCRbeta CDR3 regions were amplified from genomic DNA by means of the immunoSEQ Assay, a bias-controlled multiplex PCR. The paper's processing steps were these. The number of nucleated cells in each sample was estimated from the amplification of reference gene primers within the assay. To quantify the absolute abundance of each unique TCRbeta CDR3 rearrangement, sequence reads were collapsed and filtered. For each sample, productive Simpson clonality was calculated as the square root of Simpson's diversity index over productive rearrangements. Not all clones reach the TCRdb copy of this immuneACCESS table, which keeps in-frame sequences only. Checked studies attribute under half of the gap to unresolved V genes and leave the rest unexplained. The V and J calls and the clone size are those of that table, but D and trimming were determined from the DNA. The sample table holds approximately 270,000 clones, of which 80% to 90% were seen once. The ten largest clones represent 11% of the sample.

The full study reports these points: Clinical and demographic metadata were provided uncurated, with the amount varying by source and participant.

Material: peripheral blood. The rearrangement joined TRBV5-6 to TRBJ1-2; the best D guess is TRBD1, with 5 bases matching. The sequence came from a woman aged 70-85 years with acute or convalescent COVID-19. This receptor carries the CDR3 CASSSGSAYGYTF. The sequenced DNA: TGTGCCAGCAGCTCAGGGTCAGCTTATGGCTACACCTTC.